The 18 T cell receptor beta chains below all came from one sample that was sequenced in a study of cytomegalovirus exposure and HLA in healthy donors. Both 60 Vbeta primers and 13 Jbeta primers went into the PCR. Repertoires were generated with immunoSEQ multiplex PCR, while TCRdb's copy carries only in-frame clones and drops some. The sample lists around 200,000 clones, around 86% occurring once. The specimen sequenced was PBMCs. The receptors derive from a woman in her 50s in good health and CMV-seropositive.

The sample holds one count of this clone. The chain links TRBV28 to TRBJ1-6; 9 positions agree with TRBD1. CDR1 and CDR2 (germline): MDHEN, SYDVKM. The junction had 17 bases not matched to a gene; V was cut back by 5 bases and J by 9 bases. This CDR3 spans 18 amino acids. This CDR3 reads CASSRFSGQGVYGSPLHF. CDR3 DNA: TGTGCCAGCAGTCGCTTCTCGGGACAGGGTGTTTACGGTTCACCCCTCCACTTT.

A few counts support this clone. The chain employs TRBV4-3 and TRBJ2-3; D might be TRBD2 (5 bases). CDR1 and CDR2 from the germline V gene are LGHNA and YSLEER. V was pared by 3 bases and J by 0 bases, with 10 bases between. This CDR3 is 15 amino acids long. CDR3: CASSHRETSTDTQYF. The CDR3 DNA sequence: TGCGCCAGCAGCCACCGGGAAACTAGCACAGATACGCAGTATTTT.

The table lists this clone with a few counts. The V and J genes are TRBV28 and TRBJ1-1; perhaps TRBD1 as D (6 bases). Germline values: CDR1 MDHEN, CDR2 SYDVKM. This CDR3 has 13 residues. V dropped 5 bases and J dropped 6 bases, with 13 bases sitting between them. CDR3 sequence: CASSPGVGAEAFF. CDR3 nucleotides: TGTGCCAGCAGTCCAGGGGTGGGGGCTGAAGCTTTCTTT.

The chain combines TRBV11-3 with TRBJ1-6; TRBD1 is a possible D gene (6 bases). V was clipped by 4 bases and J by 5 bases, with 9 bases between them. The CDR3 consists of 14 residues. Germline CDR1 is SGHNT and CDR2 is YENEEA. The DNA for the CDR3 is TGTGCCAGCAGCTCTGGACAGCATAATTCACCCCTCCACTTT. Translated: CASSSGQHNSPLHF.

The CDR3 DNA follows: TGCGCCAGCAGCCCGGGACAGGGGCTGAACACTGAAGCTTTCTTT. Translation: CASSPGQGLNTEAFF. This chain connects TRBV5-1 to TRBJ1-1; 10 bases align to TRBD1. V gave up 4 bases and J gave up 0 bases; unmatched junction bases: 3. Germline CDR1 reads SGHRS; CDR2 reads YFSETQ. The CDR3 sequence is 15 residues long.

V usage is TRBV2 and J usage is TRBJ2-7; 8 positions match TRBD2. The trim removed 2 bases at V and 2 bases at J, leaving 5 bases unmatched. The CDR3 is 15 amino acids. The germline V gene has CDR1 SNHLY and CDR2 FYNNEI. The CDR3 sequence is CASSERTSGPYEQYF. Here the CDR3 DNA reads TGTGCCAGCAGTGAAAGAACTAGCGGTCCCTACGAGCAGTACTTC.

V usage is TRBV29-1 and J usage is TRBJ1-2; TRBD1 matches at 9 bases. J was trimmed by 8 bases and V by 0 bases; bases with no gene match: 4. The CDR3 loop spans 13 amino acids. CDR1 and CDR2 from the germline V gene are SQVTM and ANQGSEA. The CDR3 DNA reads TGCAGCGTTGAAGAACAGGGGGCGCGGGGCTACACCTTC. Its protein is CSVEEQGARGYTF.

V usage is TRBV9 and J usage is TRBJ1-5, with D hard to call. The germline V and J ends were trimmed by 0 bases and 0 bases, with 7 bases remaining between them. Germline lookup yields CDR1 SGDLS and CDR2 YYNGEE. The CDR3 is 15 residues long. CDR3 amino acids: CASSVGAYSNQPQHF. CDR3 bases: TGTGCCAGCAGCGTAGGGGCTTATAGCAATCAGCCCCAGCATTTT.

The chain links TRBV7-7 to TRBJ2-1; D possibly corresponds to TRBD2 (6 bases). V was trimmed by 5 bases and J by 8 bases, leaving 13 bases between them. Germline lookup yields CDR1 SSHAT and CDR2 FNYEAQ (reference sequence). CDR3 length: 13 amino acids. CDR3 sequence reads: CASSLGLSYEQFF. The CDR3 DNA sequence: TGTGCCAGCAGCCTGGGACTCTCCTATGAGCAGTTCTTC.

The chain joins TRBV6-5 to TRBJ2-1; 15 bases match TRBD2. The J segment lost 9 bases and the V segment lost 6 bases, leaving 6 bases of the junction unmatched. Germline lookup yields CDR1 MNHEY and CDR2 SVGAGI. CDR3 length equals 15 residues. CDR3 nucleotides: TGTGCCAGCAGCTGGACTAGCGGGGGGGCCGGTGAGCAGTTCTTC. Translated, it gives CASSWTSGGAGEQFF.

The V and J genes are TRBV5-1 and TRBJ1-6; 9 bases match TRBD1. Trimming removed 4 bases from V and 6 bases from J; junction bases left unmatched: 11. Germline CDR1 is SGHRS and CDR2 is YFSETQ. CDR3 length: 17 residues. The CDR3 reads CASSPSTSGQGNSPLHF. The CDR3 region has the DNA TGCGCCAGCAGCCCGTCCACATCGGGACAGGGTAATTCACCCCTCCACTTT.

Comments on this clone: A read error may account for a junction end that differs from germline. CDR3 coding DNA: TGTTCCAGCAGCCTTCTTGGGGGAGGAGGAAACACCATATATTTT. It specifies CSSSLLGGGGNTIYF. V and J are TRBV7-9 and TRBJ1-3; possibly TRBD1 for D (5 bases). The length of the CDR3 is 15 residues. Germline CDR1 and CDR2: SEHNR and FQNEAQ (reference sequence).

This clone has a handful of counts. The chain joins TRBV6-6 to TRBJ1-5; the D gene is possibly TRBD1 (6 bases). The germline CDR1 and CDR2 sequences are MNHNY and SVGAGI (reference sequence). Trimming cost V 4 bases and J 4 bases, with 8 bases left between them. The CDR3 totals 13 residues. CDR3 bases: TGTGCCAGCAGTTTACAGGGTAATCAGCCCCAGCATTTT. Protein product: CASSLQGNQPQHF.

This rearrangement joins TRBV30 to TRBJ1-1, with 9 positions matching TRBD1. The CDR3 totals 13 residues. The V gene end was trimmed by 5 bases and the J gene end by 3 bases; junction bases not matched to a gene: 4. Germline CDR1 reads GTSNPN; CDR2 reads SVGIG (reference sequence). In nucleotides, the CDR3 is TGTGCCTGGGGGACAGGGAAGGACACTGAAGCTTTCTTT. Its translation: CAWGTGKDTEAFF.

The chain couples TRBV2 to TRBJ2-1, with D possibly being TRBD1 (7 bases). The V gene lost 2 bases and the J gene lost 5 bases, with 16 bases spanning the gap. The germline CDR1 and CDR2 sequences are SNHLY and FYNNEI. The CDR3 sequence is 16 residues long. CDR3 bases: TGTGCCAGCAGTGAATCGGAGGGGGCGATGGACAATGAGCAGTTCTTC. This codes for CASSESEGAMDNEQFF.

The chain couples TRBV5-1 to TRBJ1-4; TRBD1 matches at 8 bases. V lost 4 bases and J lost 7; bases outside the gene matches: 6. The CDR3 runs 14 residues. CDR1 SGHRS and CDR2 YFSETQ come from the germline V gene. The CDR3 region is CASSLWTGSEKLFF. CDR3 DNA sequence: TGCGCCAGCAGCCTTTGGACAGGGAGTGAAAAACTGTTTTTT.

The J gene is TRBJ2-3, the V gene TRBV9; maybe TRBD1 (5 bases). Trimming shortened V by 0 bases and J by 2 bases, and 13 bases separated the two germline ends. CDR1 SGDLS and CDR2 YYNGEE come from the germline V gene. The CDR3 extends over 16 amino acids. CDR3 DNA: TGTGCCAGCAGCGTAGCGTCCGTGGGGCTCACAGATACGCAGTATTTT. Translating it yields CASSVASVGLTDTQYF.

This chain links TRBV6-1 with TRBJ1-1; 9 nucleotides line up with TRBD1. In germline, CDR1 is MNHNS, CDR2 SASEGT. Trimming cost V 0 bases and J 3 bases; bases outside gene matches: 8. There are 17 residues in the CDR3. The CDR3 spells CASSEARGQGWDTEAFF. The CDR3 region has the DNA TGTGCCAGCAGTGAAGCGAGGGGACAGGGTTGGGACACTGAAGCTTTCTTT.